This TCR beta chain was documented in a study of shared clonotypes between healthy human individuals. Study at large: For every donor, three CD4 naive, three CD4 memory, two CD8 naive and one CD8 memory plates were used.

Study findings and constraints: Investigators collected only blood, and repertoires in tissues likely differ. A generally larger estimated richness was seen in naive subsets than in memory subsets. The study's rarefaction showed incomplete sorted-subset sequencing despite large depth.

Germline V gives CDR1 LNHDA, CDR2 SQIVND (reference sequence). V shed 5 bases and J shed 4 bases, with 11 bases lying between them. The CDR3 contains 14 residues. Measured with immunoSEQ multiplex PCR; TCRdb has only the in-frame clones, and not every one. This sample has a few million clones; roughly 93% occur once, and the top ten carry 0.39%. As concerns this clone: Its antigen is undetermined.

The clonotype comes from a man aged 18 to 30 in good health. Some clones in this sample may be carry-over from other donors' samples. The genes are TRBV19 and TRBJ1-4; D is uncertain. Specimen: naive CD4+ T cells from PBMCs. Sample subset: CD45RA+ positively selected. CDR3 nucleotides: TGTGCCAGTAGTGCGGGGTGGGGTAATGAAAAACTGTTTTTT. The encoded protein is CASSAGWGNEKLFF.